The 17 T cell receptor beta chains presented below share a single source sample, sequenced in a study of blood T cell repertoires in COVID-19 (dated by TCRdb to the early 2020s). Libraries came from the immunoSEQ multiplex PCR assay. TCRdb's version of the immuneACCESS table is confined to in-frame rearrangements and falls short of the full clone set. An unresolved V gene accounts for under half of the shortfall where checked; the remainder is of unknown origin. The table for this sample lists roughly 50,000 clones; approximately 88% of them were counted only once. Clones ranked in the top ten supply around 53% of the sample. The source material was peripheral blood. The source is a man in his 70s with acute or convalescent COVID-19.

This rearrangement joins TRBV10-1 to TRBJ1-2, with no clear D. The germline gives CDR1 WNHNN, CDR2 SYGVQD (reference sequence). The CDR3 runs to 14 residues. Trimming removed 2 bases at V and 0 bases at J, with 7 bases between. The CDR3 loop is CASSEDTSNYGYTF. CDR3 bases: TGCGCCAGCAGTGAGGACACTTCTAACTATGGCTACACCTTC.

The chain carries TRBV30 and TRBJ1-4, with D unclear. CDR3 length: 13 amino acids. V lost 0 bases and J lost 6, with 8 bases in between. Germline lookup yields CDR1 GTSNPN and CDR2 SVGIG (reference sequence). CDR3 protein: CAWSVGVDEKLFF. CDR3 DNA sequence: TGTGCCTGGAGTGTGGGCGTCGATGAAAAACTGTTTTTT.

The chain links TRBV10-3 to TRBJ1-1; 9 nucleotides align to TRBD1. The CDR3 sequence is 15 residues long. The germline CDR1 and CDR2 sequences are ENHRY and SYGVKD. After removal of 6 bases from V and 3 bases from J, the junction contained 8 bases not matched to a gene. The CDR3 region is CAISGQGNRDTEAFF. Written as DNA, the CDR3 is TGTGCCATCAGCGGACAGGGGAATAGGGACACTGAAGCTTTCTTT.

This clone was seen a handful of times. V is TRBV19 and J is TRBJ1-2; D call uncertain. Looked up from germline, CDR1 is LNHDA and CDR2 is SQIVND (reference sequence). The ends were cut back, 2 bases at V and 3 bases at J, with 10 bases in the middle. The CDR3 totals 14 residues. CDR3 sequence: CASSIRGVDYGYTF. The CDR3 DNA sequence: TGTGCCAGTAGTATACGAGGCGTTGACTATGGCTACACCTTC.

This sequence joins TRBV18 and TRBJ1-1; possible D gene TRBD1, 6 bases. With 2 bases removed from V and 1 base from J, the gap between germline ends came to 8 bases. Germline values: CDR1 KGHSH, CDR2 LQKENI. This CDR3 is built from 14 residues. CDR3 in DNA: TGTGCCAGCTCACCATTGACAGGGAACACTGAAGCTTTCTTT. Protein: CASSPLTGNTEAFF.

The V gene is TRBV5-6, the J gene TRBJ2-1; perhaps TRBD1 as D (6 bases). Trimming took off 2 bases at V and 2 bases at J, with 11 bases between the two ends. Germline CDR1 SGHDT, CDR2 YYEEEE. This CDR3 is built from 15 residues. The CDR3 here is CASSLVGGPYNEQFF. The CDR3 region has the DNA TGTGCCAGCAGCTTAGTAGGGGGACCCTACAATGAGCAGTTCTTC. Filled out from reference TRBV5-6 and TRBJ2-1, the complete variable domain reads DAGVTQSPTHLIKTRGQQVTLRCSPKSGHDTVSWYQQALGQGPQFIFQYYEEEERQRGNFPDRFSGHQFPNYSSELNVNALLLGDSALYLCASSLVGGPYNEQFFGPGTRLTVL.

There are a few counts of this clone. CDR3 residues: CASSPGGNQPQHF. As DNA, the CDR3 is TGCGCCAGCAGTCCAGGGGGAAATCAGCCCCAGCATTTT. The J gene is TRBJ1-5, the V gene TRBV10-1, with TRBD1 matching over 7 bases. V was clipped by 5 bases and J by 4 bases; unmatched bases: 2. The CDR3 extends over 13 amino acids. CDR1 and CDR2 from the germline V gene are WNHNN and SYGVQD (reference sequence).

The genes are TRBV28 and TRBJ1-4, with D tentatively TRBD1 (5 bases). The ends were cut back, 4 bases at V and 2 bases at J, with 14 bases in the middle. The CDR3 has 16 amino acids. CDR1 MDHEN and CDR2 SYDVKM come from the germline V gene. This CDR3 is CASSSPSAGTNEKLFF. The CDR3 DNA follows: TGTGCCAGCAGTTCCCCGAGTGCAGGGACTAATGAAAAACTGTTTTTT. Full variable domain (remainder filled in from reference TRBV28 and TRBJ1-4): DVKVTQSSRYLVKRTGEKVFLECVQDMDHENMFWYRQDPGLGLRLIYFSYDVKMKEKGDIPEGYSVSREKKERFSLILESASTNQTSMYLCASSSPSAGTNEKLFFGSGTQLSVL.

The chain joins TRBV5-1 to TRBJ2-5; TRBD2 matches 13 bases. V lost 0 bases and J lost 5; bases outside the gene matches: 7. Looked up from germline, CDR1 is SGHRS and CDR2 is YFSETQ. This CDR3 comprises 17 residues. For the CDR3, the DNA is TGCGCCAGCAGCTTGGGGACTAGCGGGGGTGTTGGGGAGACCCAGTACTTC. Protein: CASSLGTSGGVGETQYF.

The chain links TRBV19 to TRBJ1-5, with no clear D. CDR1 and CDR2 (germline): LNHDA, SQIVND (reference sequence). V was pared by 5 bases and J by 5 bases, with 10 bases between. CDR3 length equals 13 residues. The CDR3 region is CASSRGRDQPQHF. CDR3 sequence (DNA): TGTGCCAGTAGTCGAGGGAGGGATCAGCCCCAGCATTTT.

The V and J genes are TRBV11-3 and TRBJ2-5; 7 positions match TRBD2. The CDR3 sequence is 14 residues long. V was clipped by 1 base and J by 4 bases; unmatched bases: 3. Germline V gene sequence: CDR1 SGHNT, CDR2 YENEEA. CDR3 in DNA: TGTGCCAGCAGCTTAGGGGGGGGTATAGAGACCCAGTACTTC. Protein product: CASSLGGGIETQYF.

The chain couples TRBV5-1 to TRBJ2-1; 8 nucleotides agree with TRBD2. The germline CDR1 and CDR2 sequences are SGHRS and YFSETQ. The J segment lost 4 bases and the V segment lost 0 bases, leaving 6 bases of the junction unmatched. The length of the CDR3 is 16 residues. In DNA, the CDR3 is TGCGCCAGCAGCTTGGCCCTCAGCGGGAGTTACAATGAGCAGTTCTTC. Translation gives CASSLALSGSYNEQFF.

V usage is TRBV3-1 (or the pseudogene TRBV3-2) and J usage is TRBJ1-1; 7 bases agree with TRBD1. Germline assignment: CDR1 LGHDT and CDR2 YNNKEL (reference sequence). The V segment lost 4 bases and the J segment 3 bases; nucleotides outside the gene matches: 5. The CDR3 sequence is 14 residues long. This CDR3 is CASSRATGDTEAFF. The CDR3 DNA sequence: TGTGCCAGCAGCCGTGCCACAGGGGACACTGAAGCTTTCTTT.

The chain couples TRBV6-6 to TRBJ1-3; a weak D match, TRBD1 (5 bases). Germline CDR1 is MNHNY and CDR2 is SVGAGI (reference sequence). The CDR3 is made up of 16 amino acids. Trimming took off 2 bases at V and 2 bases at J, with 13 bases between the two ends. The CDR3: CASSYVPSGTGNTIYF. The DNA of the CDR3 is TGTGCCAGCAGTTACGTCCCTTCAGGGACTGGAAACACCATATATTTT.

The rearrangement uses TRBV5-4 and TRBJ2-1, with a weak D call TRBD2 (6 bases). CDR1 and CDR2 (germline): SGHNT, YYREEE (reference sequence). This CDR3 has 14 amino acids. V lost 4 bases and J lost 5, with 13 bases in between. The CDR3 DNA sequence: TGTGCCAGCAGCCCGGGGACTCTTAACAATGAGCAGTTCTTC. Amino acids: CASSPGTLNNEQFF.

This chain links TRBV5-6 with TRBJ1-1; a possible D gene is TRBD1 (6 bases). Trimming removed 3 bases from V and 6 bases from J, with 15 bases in between. The CDR3 is 14 amino acids. The germline gives CDR1 SGHDT, CDR2 YYEEEE. The CDR3 here is CASSSKQGYPEAFF. The CDR3 DNA is TGTGCCAGCAGCTCAAAACAGGGTTACCCTGAAGCTTTCTTT.

This clone was seen a single time. The CDR3 region is CASSQPYSTGFDNEQFF. The CDR3 DNA reads as TGCGCCAGCAGCCAACCTTACTCCACCGGTTTCGACAATGAGCAGTTCTTC. J is TRBJ2-1 and V is TRBV4-3, with unresolved D. Germline CDR1 and CDR2: LGHNA and YSLEER. V was cut by 2 bases and J by 5 bases, with 19 bases left in between. The CDR3 has 17 residues.